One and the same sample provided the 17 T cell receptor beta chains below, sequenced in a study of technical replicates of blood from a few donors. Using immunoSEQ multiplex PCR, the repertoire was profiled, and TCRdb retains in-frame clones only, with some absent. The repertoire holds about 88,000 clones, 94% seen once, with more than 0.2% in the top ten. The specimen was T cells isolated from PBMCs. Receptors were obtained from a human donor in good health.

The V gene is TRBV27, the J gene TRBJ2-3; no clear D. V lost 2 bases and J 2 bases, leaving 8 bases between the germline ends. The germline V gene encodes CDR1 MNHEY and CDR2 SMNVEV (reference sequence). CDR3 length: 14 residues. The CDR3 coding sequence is TGTGCCAGCAGTTTAGTACAGCCCACAGATACGCAGTATTTT. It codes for CASSLVQPTDTQYF.

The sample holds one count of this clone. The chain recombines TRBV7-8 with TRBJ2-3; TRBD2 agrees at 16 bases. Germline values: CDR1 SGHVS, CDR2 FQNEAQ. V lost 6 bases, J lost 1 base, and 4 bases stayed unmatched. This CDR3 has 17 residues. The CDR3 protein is CASRPGTSGRGTDTQYF. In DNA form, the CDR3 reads TGTGCCAGCAGACCCGGGACTAGCGGGAGGGGCACAGATACGCAGTATTTT.

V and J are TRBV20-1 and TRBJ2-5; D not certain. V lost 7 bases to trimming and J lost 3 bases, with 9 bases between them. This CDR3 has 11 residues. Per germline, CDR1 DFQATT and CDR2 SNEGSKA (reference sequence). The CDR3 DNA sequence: TGCAGTGACAGACACAAAGAGACCCAGTACTTC. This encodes CSDRHKETQYF.

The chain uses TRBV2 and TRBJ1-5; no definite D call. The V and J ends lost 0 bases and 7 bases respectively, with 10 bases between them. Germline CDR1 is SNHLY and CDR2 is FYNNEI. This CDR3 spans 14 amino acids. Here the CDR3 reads CASSEAYLQQPQHF. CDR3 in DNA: TGTGCCAGCAGTGAAGCGTACTTGCAACAGCCCCAGCATTTT.

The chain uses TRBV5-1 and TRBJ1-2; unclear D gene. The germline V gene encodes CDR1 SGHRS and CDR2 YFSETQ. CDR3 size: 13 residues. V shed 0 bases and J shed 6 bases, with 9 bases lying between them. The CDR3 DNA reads TGCGCCAGCAGCTTGGAGCAATTGAATGGCTACACCTTC. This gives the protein CASSLEQLNGYTF. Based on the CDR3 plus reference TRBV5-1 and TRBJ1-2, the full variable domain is KAGVTQTPRYLIKTRGQQVTLSCSPISGHRSVSWYQQTPGQGLQFLFEYFSETQRNKGNFPGRFSGRQFSNSRSEMNVSTLELGDSALYLCASSLEQLNGYTFGSGTRLTVV.

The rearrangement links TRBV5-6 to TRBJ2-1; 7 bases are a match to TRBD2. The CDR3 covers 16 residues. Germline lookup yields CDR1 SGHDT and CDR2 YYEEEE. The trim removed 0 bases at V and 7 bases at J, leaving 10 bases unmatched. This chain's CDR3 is CASSLDFLAEGNEQFF. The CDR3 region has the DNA TGTGCCAGCAGCTTGGATTTTCTAGCGGAGGGGAATGAGCAGTTCTTC.

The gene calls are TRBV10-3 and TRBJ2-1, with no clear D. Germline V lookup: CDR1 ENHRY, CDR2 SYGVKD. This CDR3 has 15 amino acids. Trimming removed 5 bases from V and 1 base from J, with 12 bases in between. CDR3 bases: TGTGCCATCAGTCCGGGTTCCCTTTCCTACAATGAGCAGTTCTTC. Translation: CAISPGSLSYNEQFF.

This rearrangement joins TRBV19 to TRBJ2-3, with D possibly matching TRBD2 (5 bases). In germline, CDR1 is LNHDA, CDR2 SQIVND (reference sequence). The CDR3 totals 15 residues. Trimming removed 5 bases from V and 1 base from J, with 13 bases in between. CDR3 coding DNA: TGTGCCAGTAGTTTGGGAGCAACAGGCACAGATACGCAGTATTTT. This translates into CASSLGATGTDTQYF.

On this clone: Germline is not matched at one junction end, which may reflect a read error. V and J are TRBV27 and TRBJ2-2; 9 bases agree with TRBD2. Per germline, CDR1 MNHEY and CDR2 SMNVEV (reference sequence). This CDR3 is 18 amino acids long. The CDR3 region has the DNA TGTGCCAGCAGGTTATATACCCCAGGCGGGGGGGCCTACGGGGAGCTGTTTTTT. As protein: CASRLYTPGGGAYGELFF.

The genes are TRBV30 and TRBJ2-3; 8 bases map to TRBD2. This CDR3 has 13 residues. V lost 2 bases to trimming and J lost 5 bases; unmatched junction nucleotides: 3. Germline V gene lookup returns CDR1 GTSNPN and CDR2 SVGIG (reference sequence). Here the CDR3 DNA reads TGTGCCTGGAGTTTCGGGGGGGGAGATACGCAGTATTTT. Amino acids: CAWSFGGGDTQYF.

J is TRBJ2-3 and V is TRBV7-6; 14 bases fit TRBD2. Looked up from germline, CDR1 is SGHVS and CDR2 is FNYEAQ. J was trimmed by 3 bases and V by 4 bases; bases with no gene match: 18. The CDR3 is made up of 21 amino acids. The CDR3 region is CASSSRAGLAGGRGGTDTQYF. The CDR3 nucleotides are TGTGCCAGCAGCTCCAGGGCCGGACTAGCGGGAGGCCGTGGGGGAACAGATACGCAGTATTTT.

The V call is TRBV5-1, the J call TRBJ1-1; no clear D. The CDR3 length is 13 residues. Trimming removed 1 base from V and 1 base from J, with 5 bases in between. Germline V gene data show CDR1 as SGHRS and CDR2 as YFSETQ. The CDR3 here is CASSLWQNTEAFF. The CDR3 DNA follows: TGCGCCAGCAGCTTGTGGCAGAACACTGAAGCTTTCTTT.

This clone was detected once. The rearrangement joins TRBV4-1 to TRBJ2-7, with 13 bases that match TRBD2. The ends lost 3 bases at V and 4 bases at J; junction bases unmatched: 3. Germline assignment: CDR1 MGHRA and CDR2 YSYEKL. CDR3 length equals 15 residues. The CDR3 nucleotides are TGCGCCAGCAGCCAGGGGACTAGCGGGATATACGAGCAGTACTTC. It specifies CASSQGTSGIYEQYF.

DNA for the CDR3: TGCAGTGCCGGTGACTACCCAAGGCAGTATTTT. Its translation is CSAGDYPRQYF. V usage is TRBV20-1 and J usage is TRBJ2-3, with D possibly being TRBD2 (5 bases). The CDR3 runs 11 residues. In germline, CDR1 is DFQATT, CDR2 SNEGSKA (reference sequence). V lost 6 bases and J 11 bases, leaving 15 bases between the germline ends.

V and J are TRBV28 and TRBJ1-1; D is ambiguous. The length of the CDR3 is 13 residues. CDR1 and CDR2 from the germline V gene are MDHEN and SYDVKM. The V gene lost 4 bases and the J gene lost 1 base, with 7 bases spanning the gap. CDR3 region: CASSSGGNTEAFF. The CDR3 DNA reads TGTGCCAGCAGTTCCGGAGGGAACACTGAAGCTTTCTTT.

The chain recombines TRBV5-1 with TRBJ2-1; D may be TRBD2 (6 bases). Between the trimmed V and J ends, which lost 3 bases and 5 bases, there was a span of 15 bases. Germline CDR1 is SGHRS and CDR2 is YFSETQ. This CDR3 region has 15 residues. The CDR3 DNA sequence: TGCGCCAGCAGCTCTAGCGCCTACCCCAACAATGAGCAGTTCTTC. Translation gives CASSSSAYPNNEQFF.

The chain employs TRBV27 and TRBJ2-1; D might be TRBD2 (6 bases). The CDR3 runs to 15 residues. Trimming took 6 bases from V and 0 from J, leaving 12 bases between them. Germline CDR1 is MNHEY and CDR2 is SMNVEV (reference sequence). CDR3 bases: TGTGCCAGCAGAGTACCGGGGGACTCCTACAATGAGCAGTTCTTC. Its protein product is CASRVPGDSYNEQFF.